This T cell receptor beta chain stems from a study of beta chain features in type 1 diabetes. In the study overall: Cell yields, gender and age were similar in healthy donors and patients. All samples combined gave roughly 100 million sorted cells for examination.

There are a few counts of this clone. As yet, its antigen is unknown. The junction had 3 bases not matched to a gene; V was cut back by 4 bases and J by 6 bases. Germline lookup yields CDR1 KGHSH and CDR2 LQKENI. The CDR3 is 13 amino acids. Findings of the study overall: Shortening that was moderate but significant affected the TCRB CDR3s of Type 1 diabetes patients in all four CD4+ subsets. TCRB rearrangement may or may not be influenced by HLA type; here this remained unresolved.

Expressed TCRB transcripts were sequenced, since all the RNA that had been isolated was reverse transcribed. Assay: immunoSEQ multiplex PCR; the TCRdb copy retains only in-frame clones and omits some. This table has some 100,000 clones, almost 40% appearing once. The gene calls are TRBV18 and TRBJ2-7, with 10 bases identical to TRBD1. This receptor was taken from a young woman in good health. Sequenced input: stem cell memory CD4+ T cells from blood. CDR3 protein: CASSRDRGREQYF. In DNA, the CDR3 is TGTGCCAGCTCACGAGACAGGGGGCGCGAGCAGTACTTC.